This TCR beta chain was recovered during a study of cytomegalovirus exposure and HLA in healthy donors. Broader study findings: TCR beta sequences reportedly predicted most subjects' HLA-A and HLA-B alleles accurately. It was assumed in the presence/absence analyses that sequencing depth was roughly uniform across donors. Among CMV-associated TCR beta chains, most appeared HLA-restricted in a later analysis.

Trimming cost V 5 bases and J 4 bases, with 17 bases left between them. This CDR3 region has 15 residues. The germline gives CDR1 SGHTA, CDR2 FQGNSA. PCR involved 60 Vbeta and 13 Jbeta primers. The data were produced by immunoSEQ multiplex PCR, yet TCRdb's version contains in-frame clones alone and is incomplete. The repertoire holds about 130,000 clones, with approximately 80% as singletons. Remarks on this clone: Its matching antigen is unknown.

The sequenced sample was PBMCs. This rearrangement joins TRBV7-2 to TRBJ1-2; the D gene is possibly TRBD1 (6 bases). This clonotype was sampled from a boy aged 2-9 years in good health and CMV-seronegative. CDR3 DNA: TGTGCCAGCAGCCCCTCGGCAGGGGCTGGCTATGGCTACACCTTC. Its protein is CASSPSAGAGYGYTF.